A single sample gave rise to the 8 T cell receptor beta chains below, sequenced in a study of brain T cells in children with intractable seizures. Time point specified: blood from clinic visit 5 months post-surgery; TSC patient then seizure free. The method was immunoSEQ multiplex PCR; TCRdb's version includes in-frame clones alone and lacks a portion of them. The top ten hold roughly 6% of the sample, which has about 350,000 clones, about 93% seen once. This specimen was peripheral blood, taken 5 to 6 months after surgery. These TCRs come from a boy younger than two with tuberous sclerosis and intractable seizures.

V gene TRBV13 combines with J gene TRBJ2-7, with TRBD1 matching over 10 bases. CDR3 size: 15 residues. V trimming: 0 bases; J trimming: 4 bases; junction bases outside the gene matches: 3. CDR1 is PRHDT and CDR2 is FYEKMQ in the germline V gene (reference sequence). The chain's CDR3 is CASSLGRQGAYEQYF. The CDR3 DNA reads TGTGCCAGCAGCTTAGGGAGACAGGGGGCTTACGAGCAGTACTTC. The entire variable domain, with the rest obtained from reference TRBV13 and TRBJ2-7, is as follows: AAGVIQSPRHLIKEKRETATLKCYPIPRHDTVYWYQQGPGQDPQFLISFYEKMQSDKGSIPDRFSAQQFSDYHSELNMSSLELGDSALYFCASSLGRQGAYEQYFGPGTRLTVT.

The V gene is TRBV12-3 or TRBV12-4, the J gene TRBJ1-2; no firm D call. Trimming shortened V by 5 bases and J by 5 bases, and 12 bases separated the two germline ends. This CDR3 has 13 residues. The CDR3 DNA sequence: TGTGCCAGCAGTCCCTCCGAACCTTATGGCTACACCTTC. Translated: CASSPSEPYGYTF.

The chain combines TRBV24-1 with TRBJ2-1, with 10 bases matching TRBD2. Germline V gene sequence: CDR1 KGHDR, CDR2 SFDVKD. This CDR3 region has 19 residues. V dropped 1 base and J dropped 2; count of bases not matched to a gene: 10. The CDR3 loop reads CATSDLGVSSGRPYNEQFF. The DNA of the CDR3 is TGTGCCACCAGTGATTTAGGGGTCTCTAGCGGGAGACCCTACAATGAGCAGTTCTTC.

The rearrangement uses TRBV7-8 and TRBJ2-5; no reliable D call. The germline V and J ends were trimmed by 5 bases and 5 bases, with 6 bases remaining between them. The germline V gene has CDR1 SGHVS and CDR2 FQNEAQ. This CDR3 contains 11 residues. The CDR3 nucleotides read TGTGCCAGCAGCGCTTTGGAGACCCAGTACTTC. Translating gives CASSALETQYF.

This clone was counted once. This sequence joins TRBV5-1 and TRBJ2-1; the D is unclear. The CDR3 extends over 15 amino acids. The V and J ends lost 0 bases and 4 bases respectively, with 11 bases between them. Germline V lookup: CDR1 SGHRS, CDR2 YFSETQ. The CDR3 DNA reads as TGCGCCAGCAGCTTGGACGTTGGTAAATACAATGAGCAGTTCTTC. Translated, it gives CASSLDVGKYNEQFF.

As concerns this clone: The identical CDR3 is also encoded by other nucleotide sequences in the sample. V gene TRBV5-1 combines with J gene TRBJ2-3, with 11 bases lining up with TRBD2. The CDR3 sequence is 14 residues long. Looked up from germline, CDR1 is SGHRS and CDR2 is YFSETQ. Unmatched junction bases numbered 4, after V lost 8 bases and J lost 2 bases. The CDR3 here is CASTSGSSTDTQYF. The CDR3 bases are TGCGCCAGTACTAGCGGGAGTTCCACAGATACGCAGTATTTT.

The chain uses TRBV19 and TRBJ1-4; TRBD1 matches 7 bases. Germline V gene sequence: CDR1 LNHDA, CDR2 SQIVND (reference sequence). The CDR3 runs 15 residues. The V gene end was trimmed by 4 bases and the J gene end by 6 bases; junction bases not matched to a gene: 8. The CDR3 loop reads CASSKGGDRYEKLFF. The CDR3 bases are TGTGCCAGTAGTAAGGGTGGGGACAGATATGAAAAACTGTTTTTT.

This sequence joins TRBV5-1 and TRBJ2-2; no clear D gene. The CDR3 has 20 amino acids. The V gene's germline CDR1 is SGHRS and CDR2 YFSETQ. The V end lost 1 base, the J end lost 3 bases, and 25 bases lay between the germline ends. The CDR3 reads CASSLYPARSQDAYTGELFF. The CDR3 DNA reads TGCGCCAGCAGCTTGTATCCCGCGCGAAGTCAGGACGCCTACACCGGGGAGCTGTTTTTT.